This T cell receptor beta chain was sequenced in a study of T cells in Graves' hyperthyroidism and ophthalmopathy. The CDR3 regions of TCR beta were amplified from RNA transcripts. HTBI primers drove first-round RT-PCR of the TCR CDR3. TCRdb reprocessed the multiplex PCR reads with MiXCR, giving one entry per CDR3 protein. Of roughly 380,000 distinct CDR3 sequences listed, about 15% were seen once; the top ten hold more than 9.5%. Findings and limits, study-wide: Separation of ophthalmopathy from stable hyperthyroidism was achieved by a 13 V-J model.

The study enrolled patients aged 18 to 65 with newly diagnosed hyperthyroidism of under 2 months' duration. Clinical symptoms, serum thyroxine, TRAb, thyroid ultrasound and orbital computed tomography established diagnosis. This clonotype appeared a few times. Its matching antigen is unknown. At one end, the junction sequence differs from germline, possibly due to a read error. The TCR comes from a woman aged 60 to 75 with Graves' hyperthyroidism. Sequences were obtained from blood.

CDR3 DNA sequence: TGTGCCGGCAGTTTCCTAGCGGGGGAGACCCAGTACTTC. It is translated as CAGSFLAGETQYF. The V call is TRBV28, the J call TRBJ2-5, with 9 bases identical to TRBD2. This CDR3 spans 13 amino acids. Germline values: CDR1 MDHEN, CDR2 SYDVKM.